The present entry profiles one TCR beta chain with its context. This sample is part of a study of PD-1 blockade in mismatch repair-deficient tumors. Study background: Enrolled about 2012-2016, patients had progressing, pretreated mismatch repair-deficient cancers of about a dozen types.

Sequenced by immunoSEQ multiplex PCR; TCRdb stores in-frame clones only, minus some. The sample holds fewer than 100,000 clones, about 84% seen once. The CDR3 length is 16 residues. The germline gives CDR1 SEHNR, CDR2 FQNEAQ (reference sequence). The ends were cut back, 4 bases at V and 4 bases at J, with 19 bases in the middle. The sample consisted of peripheral blood, taken 12 weeks after starting pembrolizumab. This chain links TRBV7-9 with TRBJ1-2, with D unclear. The sequence derives from an adult with mismatch repair-deficient cancer. In DNA, the CDR3 is TGTGCCAGCAGCTCCGAACTAGGACGGCGATTCTATGGCTACACCTTC. It translates to CASSSELGRRFYGYTF.